Below, one TCR beta chain is given with its context. Its antigen remains unknown. This CDR3 is 14 amino acids long. Trimming at V came to 5 bases and at J to 6 bases, leaving 9 bases not matched to a gene. CDR1 is SGHTA and CDR2 is FQGTGA in the germline V gene. This specimen comes from a study of cytomegalovirus exposure and HLA in healthy donors. Findings and limits, study-wide: Because they were indistinguishable, some V segments, including TRBV6-2 and TRBV6-3, were excluded. Further analysis, carried out later, found HLA-associated TCR beta chains more clonally expanded than equally common other chains. Reportedly, a later analysis found an Asian-associated ancestry cluster had fewer N-insertions than the approximately 640-donor mean.

The PCR ran on 60 Vbeta and 13 Jbeta primers. Authors' processing steps: A follow-up analysis tallied 65 million to 80 million unique TCR beta chains, about 11 million shared. Sequenced by immunoSEQ multiplex PCR; TCRdb stores in-frame clones only, minus some. D and trimming come from the DNA, and the V and J calls and clone size come from that table. Among hundreds of thousands of clones, approximately 80% were seen once, and the ten largest hold over 0.5%. This sequence joins TRBV7-3 and TRBJ2-5, with 7 positions matching TRBD1. The sequenced material came from PBMCs. The receptor comes from a middle-aged woman in good health and CMV-seronegative. The CDR3 DNA follows: TGTGCCAGCAGCCCCCGACAGGGAGTGAAGACCCAGTACTTC. Residues: CASSPRQGVKTQYF.